The rows below give T cell receptor beta chains drawn from one sample of a study of blood T cells in healthy people across ages. Each CDR3 protein gets one entry after TCRdb re-called the 5' RACE reads with MiXCR. Among 1.4 million to 1.5 million distinct CDR3 sequences listed, 42% were seen once. Material: blood. The receptors here all came from a woman between 18 and 29 years old in good health. Both conserved end residues are trimmed from each CDR3. Each record gives: J gene, V gene, CDR3 length, CDR3 protein.

>TRBJ1-2|TRBV20-1|11
SAGTQTYYGYT
>.|TRBV19|11
ASSKGDTYEQY
>TRBJ1-1|TRBV30|10
ASGQLNTEAF
>TRBJ2-1|TRBV4-1|16
ASSHGTSGTGRYNEQF
>TRBJ1-2|TRBV6-5|13
ASSPPGQAVYGYT
>TRBJ2-7|TRBV4-1|10
ASSLNPGEQY
>TRBJ1-2|TRBV2|11
ASSDPGNYGYT
>TRBJ1-2|TRBV6-1|13
ASSESAVILYGYT
>TRBJ2-1|TRBV20-1|16
SARVGNLAAGLYNEQF
>TRBJ1-2|TRBV7-6|12
ASSITGPPGGYT
>TRBJ1-2|TRBV19|10
ASTHRGYGYT
>TRBJ1-5|TRBV12-5|15
ASGLVQTGGYNQPQH
>TRBJ2-7|TRBV20-1|12
SGADSGGVYEQY
>TRBJ2-1|TRBV7-8|15
ASSPRTSGGSYNEQF
>TRBJ1-1|TRBV27|10
ASNGVNTEAF
>TRBJ2-3|TRBV27|14
ASSFQGRGATDTQY
>TRBJ1-2|TRBV7-9|15
ASSLVGQGASSYGYT
>TRBJ2-3|TRBV6-6|11
ASIPSGTDTQY
>TRBJ1-5|TRBV4-1|13
ASSLLPQQDQPQH
>TRBJ2-1|TRBV9|13
ASSVGQGLYNEQF
>TRBJ1-1|TRBV5-1|12
ASSLRVADTEAF
>TRBJ2-2|TRBV7-6|12
ASSPTLNTGELF
>TRBJ2-3|TRBV2|12
ASSDTSAADTQY
>TRBJ2-3|TRBV6-1|12
ASSRARGSDTQY
>TRBJ1-5|TRBV6-2/TRBV6-3|9
ASSPSGPQH
>TRBJ2-1|TRBV4-2|14
ASSQRTSGSSNEQF
>TRBJ2-7|TRBV10-3|10
AISSGSYEQY
>TRBJ2-3|TRBV20-1|12
SAATGDYTDTQY
>TRBJ2-2|TRBV10-2|14
ASRLTVAGGSGELF
>TRBJ2-5|TRBV20-1|13
SARKPAGGQETQY
>TRBJ2-2|TRBV2|13
ASNPGQGAAGELF
>TRBJ2-1|TRBV6-6|9
ASSRDRPPF
>TRBJ1-1|TRBV7-8|13
ASSYAESLGTEAF
>TRBJ1-4|TRBV2|12
ASSEGAWAEKLF
>.|TRBV29-1|10
SVFTGGVEQY
>TRBJ2-7|TRBV5-1|10
ASSATGNEQY
>TRBJ2-1|TRBV6-1|14
ASSGDLAGGLNEQF
>TRBJ2-3|TRBV27|15
ASSLGLAGTVGDTQY
>TRBJ2-1|TRBV7-6|13
ARSLLGGPDNEQF
>TRBJ2-1|TRBV7-8|13
ASSVTSGPFNEQF
>.|TRBV12-3/TRBV12-4|11
ASTGQGLYEQY
>TRBJ2-7|TRBV29-1|9
SGSVSYEQY
>TRBJ2-7|TRBV4-1|13
ASSQDSGLALRQY
>TRBJ1-2|TRBV5-1|13
ASSSSPDRAGGYT
>TRBJ2-1|TRBV24-1|14
ATSASAGGLLDEQF
>TRBJ2-7|TRBV5-1|13
ASSSTSGRHNEQY
>TRBJ2-3|TRBV6-1|12
AIELAGAAGTQY
>TRBJ1-2|TRBV6-5|13
ASSRVGQGANGYT
>TRBJ1-1|TRBV6-1|13
ASSGTKPLYTEAF
>TRBJ2-5|TRBV9|14
ASSVGLAGGRETQY
>TRBJ2-2|TRBV27|12
ASSSAPNTGELF
>TRBJ1-5|TRBV6-5|12
ASSGSLGNQPQH
>.|TRBV5-1|14
AGSLLGQGTKNIQY
>TRBJ2-1|TRBV7-9|14
ASSRKGLAQNNEQF
>TRBJ2-3|TRBV2|11
ASSEVLADTQY
>TRBJ2-7|TRBV29-1|12
SVEGGRGINEQY
>TRBJ2-3|TRBV20-1|18
SARDGNGPGLAGVTDTQY
>TRBJ1-2|TRBV27|10
ASSLDRRGYT